Shown below are 3 T cell receptor beta chains from a single sample sequenced in a study of T cells in tuberculosis. Assay used: immunoSEQ multiplex PCR; TCRdb lists only in-frame clones, some missing. Of around 33,000 clones in the sample, about 90% are singletons; the top ten hold 6.5% to 9.5%. Sequences were obtained from PBMCs. These TCRs come from a donor aged 10-35 years with latent tuberculosis or without tuberculosis infection. Some clones in this sample may be carry-over from other donors' samples.

The V gene is TRBV7-9, the J gene TRBJ1-1, with D unresolved. Germline CDR1 and CDR2: SEHNR and FQNEAQ (reference sequence). This CDR3 is built from 14 residues. The V and J ends lost 2 bases and 1 base respectively, with 8 bases between them. CDR3 residues: CASSLRRENTEAFF. CDR3 sequence (DNA): TGTGCCAGCAGCTTAAGGCGGGAGAACACTGAAGCTTTCTTT.

CDR3 sequence: CASSPYRASEYNEQFF. The CDR3 DNA follows: TGCGCCAGCAGCCCCTATCGGGCTAGCGAATACAATGAGCAGTTCTTC. This sequence joins TRBV5-1 and TRBJ2-1, with D perhaps matching TRBD2 (6 bases). V was clipped by 4 bases and J by 4 bases, with 18 bases between them. Looked up from germline, CDR1 is SGHRS and CDR2 is YFSETQ. The CDR3 is 16 residues long.

The V and J genes are TRBV1 and TRBJ1-4. TRBV1 is marked as a pseudogene. CDR3 size: 17 residues. As DNA, the CDR3 is TGCACCAGCAGCCAAGATCCGCGGGCTTCTCAACTGGAAAAACTGTTTTTT. Translating gives CTSSQDPRASQLEKLFF.